This is a list of T cell receptor beta chains from one sample in a study of Graves' ophthalmopathy and Graves' hyperthyroidism. A single record per CDR3 protein comes from TCRdb applying MiXCR to the multiplex PCR reads. In the table there are 600,000 to 950,000 distinct CDR3 sequences, roughly 40% of which are singletons. The sample taken for sequencing was peripheral blood. The receptors were sampled from an adult man with Graves' ophthalmopathy. Both conserved end residues are part of each CDR3. The D gene is left open where the match is weak. A row's size may be missing; if present it is once, few, many or a size class.

D: NA
V: TRBV7-9
J: TRBJ1-2
size: many
DNA: TGTGCCAGCAGCTTAGCAAGCGGATCAGACTATGGCTACACCTTC
CDR3: CASSLASGSDYGYTF

D: TRBD1
V: TRBV10-3
J: TRBJ1-5
size: few
DNA: TGTGCCAGCAGTCGAAGACAGGGGGCAAGCAATCAGCCCCAGCATTTT
CDR3: CASSRRQGASNQPQHF

D: NA
V: TRBV29-1
J: TRBJ1-2
size: many
DNA: TGCAGGGTTAGGGGTAACTATGGCTACACCTTC
CDR3: CRVRGNYGYTF

D: NA
V: TRBV6-2/TRBV6-3
J: TRBJ2-2
size: NA
DNA: TGTGCCAGCGCCAGGGACGCACCTTCCCGGGAGCTGTTTTTT
CDR3: CASARDAPSRELFF

D: NA
V: TRBV6-5
J: TRBJ1-5
size: NA
DNA: TGTGCCAGCAATTTCGACCAGCCCCAGCATTTT
CDR3: CASNFDQPQHF

D: NA
V: TRBV11-2
J: TRBJ2-7
size: few
DNA: TGTGCCAGCAGCTTCGGGACGGGCGAGCAGTACTTC
CDR3: CASSFGTGEQYF

D: TRBD1
V: TRBV15
J: TRBJ1-2
size: NA
DNA: TGTGCCACCAGCAGAGGACAGGGGGCGGAGGGCTACACCTTC
CDR3: CATSRGQGAEGYTF

D: NA
V: TRBV5-1
J: TRBJ2-7
size: few
DNA: TGCGCCAGCAGCTTGGAACCCTTCGCCTCCTACGAGCAGTACTTC
CDR3: CASSLEPFASYEQYF

D: NA
V: TRBV20-1
J: TRBJ1-4
size: NA
DNA: TGCAGTGCTAGAGATTTCGTTGGAGGGAAACAGTTTTTT
CDR3: CSARDFVGGKQFF

D: NA
V: TRBV15
J: TRBJ2-3
size: few
DNA: TGTGCCACCAGCAGACAAGGACAGAACACAGATACGCAGTATTTT
CDR3: CATSRQGQNTDTQYF